The rows below give T cell receptor beta chains drawn from one sample of a study of beta chain features in type 1 diabetes. Profiling relied on immunoSEQ multiplex PCR, and the TCRdb table lists in-frame clones only, not all of them. The sample has about 700,000 clones, over 10% seen once. The sequenced sample consisted of naive CD4+ T cells from blood. The receptors were sampled from a man between 18 and 29 years old with type 1 diabetes. The CDR3 runs from the conserved cysteine through the conserved F or W. D genes are given only for firm matches. The size entry is marked missing in some rows and otherwise reads once, few, many or a size class.

j_call,clone_size,d_call,v_call,cdr3_aa,cdr3_nt
TRBJ2-7,NA,NA,TRBV5-4,CASSLLANGYEQYF,TGTGCCAGCAGCCTCCTGGCCAACGGCTACGAGCAGTACTTC
TRBJ1-1,few,NA,TRBV18,CASSPLPPGNTEAFF,TGTGCCAGCTCACCACTTCCTCCGGGGAACACTGAAGCTTTCTTT
TRBJ1-4,NA,NA,TRBV4-2,CASSQDPGHNEKLFF,TGTGCCAGCAGCCAAGACCCAGGGCACAATGAAAAACTGTTTTTT
TRBJ2-6,few,NA,TRBV19,CASSILRERSTGANVLTF,TGTGCCAGTAGTATTTTGAGGGAACGCTCAACTGGGGCCAACGTCCTGACTTTC
TRBJ2-7,few,NA,TRBV5-5,CASSFWTEGYEQYF,TGTGCCAGCAGCTTTTGGACAGAAGGCTACGAGCAGTACTTC
TRBJ2-5,few,NA,TRBV19,CASSNGQTDRLGETQYF,TGTGCCAGTAGTAACGGACAGACAGACCGTCTAGGGGAGACCCAGTACTTC
TRBJ2-2,few,NA,TRBV11-2,CASSLTGRSGELFF,TGTGCCAGCAGCTTAACAGGTCGTAGCGGGGAGCTGTTTTTT
TRBJ2-2,NA,TRBD2,TRBV28,CASSPPGGPNSGELFF,TGTGCCAGCAGTCCCCCGGGGGGGCCGAACTCCGGGGAGCTGTTTTTT
TRBJ2-2,NA,NA,TRBV9,CASSVGMQGTTNTGELFF,TGTGCCAGCAGCGTAGGGATGCAGGGAACTACGAACACCGGGGAGCTGTTTTTT
TRBJ2-2,NA,TRBD1,TRBV5-1,CASSSQGGPGELFF,TGCGCCAGCAGCTCTCAAGGGGGCCCCGGGGAGCTGTTTTTT
TRBJ1-1,few,NA,TRBV7-2,CASSLVIISAFF,TGTGCCAGCAGCTTAGTTATAATCTCAGCTTTCTTT
TRBJ2-2,few,NA,TRBV30,CAWSGGTNTGELFF,TGTGCCTGGAGTGGAGGGACGAACACCGGGGAGCTGTTTTTT
TRBJ2-3,NA,NA,TRBV7-2,CASSLFGPGTDTQYF,TGTGCCAGCAGCTTATTCGGACCCGGCACAGATACGCAGTATTTT
TRBJ2-1,NA,TRBD2,TRBV7-2,CASILRASGGAGQFF,TGTGCCAGCATCCTCCGGGCTAGCGGGGGGGCTGGGCAGTTCTTC
TRBJ2-1,NA,TRBD1,TRBV19,CASSIGTGGGGEQFF,TGTGCCAGTAGTATAGGGACAGGGGGAGGGGGTGAGCAGTTCTTC
TRBJ2-7,few,NA,TRBV6-5,CASSWTTGEQYF,TGTGCCAGCAGTTGGACAACGGGGGAGCAGTACTTC
TRBJ2-3,NA,NA,TRBV9,CASSVARATDTQYF,TGTGCCAGCAGCGTAGCAAGGGCCACAGATACGCAGTATTTT
TRBJ1-2,NA,NA,TRBV19,CASSPQGAGYTF,TGTGCCAGTAGTCCGCAGGGTGCGGGCTACACCTTC
TRBJ1-1,NA,TRBD1,TRBV25-1,CASLPGQGAMNTEAFF,TGTGCCTCCCTCCCGGGACAGGGTGCTATGAACACTGAAGCTTTCTTT
TRBJ2-1,NA,NA,TRBV25-1,CASSGQGHYNEQFF,TGTGCCAGCAGTGGTCAGGGGCACTACAATGAGCAGTTCTTC
TRBJ2-5,NA,NA,TRBV6-6,CASSYEGALLETQYF,TGTGCCAGCAGTTACGAAGGGGCGCTTTTGGAGACCCAGTACTTC
TRBJ1-1,NA,TRBD1,TRBV20-1,CSAQGGTEAFF,TGCAGTGCTCAGGGGGGCACTGAAGCTTTCTTT
TRBJ2-1,NA,TRBD1,TRBV19,CASSTGTGGNEQFF,TGTGCCAGTAGTACGGGGACAGGGGGCAATGAGCAGTTCTTC
TRBJ2-5,NA,NA,TRBV19,CASSPRGRETQYF,TGTGCCAGTAGTCCTCGGGGGCGAGAGACCCAGTACTTC
TRBJ1-2,NA,TRBD1,TRBV6-1,CASSEEMGRGYYGYTF,TGTGCCAGCAGTGAAGAAATGGGCAGGGGGTACTATGGCTACACCTTC
TRBJ2-1,NA,TRBD2,TRBV6-5,CASSAEWSSGGLEFF,TGTGCCAGCAGTGCCGAATGGTCTAGCGGGGGGTTGGAGTTCTTC
TRBJ2-7,few,NA,TRBV2,CASSVRYEQYF,TGTGCCAGCAGTGTAAGATACGAGCAGTACTTC
TRBJ2-1,few,NA,TRBV2,CASTSDGDEQFF,TGTGCCAGCACCTCGGACGGGGATGAGCAGTTCTTC
TRBJ1-5,few,NA,TRBV28,CASSWDGNQPQHF,TGTGCCAGCAGTTGGGACGGGAATCAGCCCCAGCATTTT
TRBJ2-3,few,NA,TRBV30,CAWKSADTQYF,TGTGCCTGGAAATCGGCAGATACGCAGTATTTT
TRBJ2-3,few,NA,TRBV5-6,CASRTDGTDTQYF,TGTGCCAGCAGGACAGATGGCACAGATACGCAGTATTTT
TRBJ1-6,NA,TRBD1,TRBV6-5,CASSSTGDWGSPLHF,TGTGCCAGCAGTTCGACAGGGGATTGGGGTTCACCCCTCCACTTT